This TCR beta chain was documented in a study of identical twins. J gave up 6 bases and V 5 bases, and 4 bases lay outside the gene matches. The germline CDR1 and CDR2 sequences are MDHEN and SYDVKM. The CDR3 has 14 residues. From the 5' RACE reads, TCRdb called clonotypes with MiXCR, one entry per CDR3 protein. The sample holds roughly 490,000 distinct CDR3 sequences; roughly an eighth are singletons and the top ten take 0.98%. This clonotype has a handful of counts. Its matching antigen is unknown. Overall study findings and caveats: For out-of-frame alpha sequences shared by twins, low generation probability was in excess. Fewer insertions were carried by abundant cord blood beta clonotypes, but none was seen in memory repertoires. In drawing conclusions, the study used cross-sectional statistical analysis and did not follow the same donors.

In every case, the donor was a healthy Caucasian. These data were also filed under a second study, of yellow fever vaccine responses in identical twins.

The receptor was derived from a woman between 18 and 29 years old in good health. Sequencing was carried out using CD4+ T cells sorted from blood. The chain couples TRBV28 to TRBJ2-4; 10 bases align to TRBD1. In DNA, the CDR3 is TGTGCCAGCAGTAAGGACAGGGGGGGAAACATTCAGTACTTC. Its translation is CASSKDRGGNIQYF.